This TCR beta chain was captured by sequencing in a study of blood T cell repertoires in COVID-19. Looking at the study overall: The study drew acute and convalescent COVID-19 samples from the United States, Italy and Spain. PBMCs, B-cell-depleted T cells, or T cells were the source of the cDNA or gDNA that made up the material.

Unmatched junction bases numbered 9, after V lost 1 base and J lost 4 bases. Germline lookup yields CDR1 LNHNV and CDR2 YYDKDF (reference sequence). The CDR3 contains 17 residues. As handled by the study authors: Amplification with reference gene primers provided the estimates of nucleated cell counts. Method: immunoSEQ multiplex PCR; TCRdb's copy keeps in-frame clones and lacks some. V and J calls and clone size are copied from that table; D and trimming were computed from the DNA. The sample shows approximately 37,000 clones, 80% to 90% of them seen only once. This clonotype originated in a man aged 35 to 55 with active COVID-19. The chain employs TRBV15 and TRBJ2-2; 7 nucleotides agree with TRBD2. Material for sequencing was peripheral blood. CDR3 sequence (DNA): TGTGCCACCAGCAGAGCTCCTAGCGGTCGATTCACCGGGGAGCTGTTTTTT. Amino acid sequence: CATSRAPSGRFTGELFF. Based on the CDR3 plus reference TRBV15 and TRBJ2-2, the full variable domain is DAMVIQNPRYQVTQFGKPVTLSCSQTLNHNVMYWYQQKSSQAPKLLFHYYDKDFNNEADTPDNFQSRRPNTSFCFLDIRSPGLGDTAMYLCATSRAPSGRFTGELFFGEGSRLTVL.